The rows below give T cell receptor beta chains drawn from one sample of a study of long-term antiretroviral therapy in people with HIV. Using immunoSEQ multiplex PCR, the repertoire was profiled, and TCRdb retains in-frame clones only, with some absent. The sample holds some 25,000 clones, 70% to 90% seen once. Source: unsorted PBMCs, taken 1.2 years after starting antiretroviral therapy. Receptors were obtained from a man aged 45 to 65 with HIV. CDR3s include the opening cysteine and the closing phenylalanine or tryptophan. Fields, in order: V gene, D gene, J gene, CDR3 protein, CDR3 DNA. A D gene is named only where the DNA matches it firmly.

>TRBV4-3|.|TRBJ1-6
CASSQETDRLNSPLHF
TGCGCCAGCAGCCAAGAGACGGACAGACTAAATTCACCCCTCCACTTT
>TRBV14|.|TRBJ2-7
CASSRGPSRQSYEQYF
TGTGCCAGCAGCCGAGGGCCTTCAAGACAGTCCTACGAGCAGTACTTC
>TRBV11-2|TRBD1|TRBJ2-7
CASSLETGVEQYF
TGTGCCAGCAGCTTAGAGACAGGGGTAGAGCAGTACTTC
>TRBV15|TRBD1|TRBJ1-5
CATSRGDRGNQPQHF
TGTGCCACCAGCAGGGGGGACAGGGGGAATCAGCCCCAGCATTTT
>TRBV11-2|TRBD1|TRBJ1-5
CASSLSTGVGQPQHF
TGTGCCAGCAGCTTAAGTACAGGGGTTGGTCAGCCCCAGCATTTT
>TRBV6-4|.|TRBJ1-6
CARRNGGSYNSPLHF
TGTGCCAGAAGGAATGGGGGTTCCTATAATTCACCCCTCCACTTT
>TRBV6-1|TRBD2|TRBJ2-3
CASSVAGGPAGTDTQYF
TGTGCCAGCAGTGTAGCGGGGGGGCCAGCCGGTACAGATACGCAGTATTTT
>TRBV5-1|.|TRBJ2-3
CASSLMDYSTDTQYF
TGCGCCAGCAGCTTAATGGACTACAGTACAGATACGCAGTATTTT
>TRBV27|TRBD1|TRBJ1-1
CASSITGDTEAFF
TGTGCCAGCAGTATTACAGGGGACACTGAAGCTTTCTTT
>TRBV7-3|TRBD1|TRBJ1-6
CASSSGQGRSPLHF
TGTGCCAGCAGCTCGGGACAGGGCCGGTCACCCCTCCACTTT
>TRBV5-6|.|TRBJ1-6
CASNLNSHRVAGRNSPLHF
TGTGCCAGCAACCTAAATTCACACAGGGTAGCGGGGAGGAATTCACCCCTCCACTTT